The clone carrying this T cell receptor beta chain was detected a few times. Its antigen is unknown. This sample is drawn from a study of blood T cells in healthy people across ages. General observations from the study: Observed TCR beta diversity showed a strong correlation with the percentage of naive T cells as measured by flow cytometry.

Together with a sample-barcoded 5' primer, a J-beta primer mix was included in a second PCR lasting roughly 6 to 12 cycles. A template-switch adaptor containing 12 random nucleotides labeled each cDNA molecule. Each CDR3 protein is one row after TCRdb ran MiXCR on the 5' RACE reads. This table holds around 1,000,000 distinct CDR3 sequences, under 30% found once. The CDR3 is 18 amino acids. The V gene end was trimmed by 4 bases and the J gene end by 1 base; junction bases not matched to a gene: 13. Germline values: CDR1 LGHDT, CDR2 YNNKEL (reference sequence). In addition, the sample was reused for a study of T cells of mothers and their children. According to that study: Each child gave 2.5 million to 3.5 million TCR beta CDR3 reads (each mother, over 10 million).

This TCR derives from a girl aged 2 to 9 in good health. The chain recombines TRBV3-1 with TRBJ2-5; 9 nucleotides match TRBD2. Sequenced sample: blood. The CDR3 sequence: CASSRISSPSGAQETQYF. For the CDR3, the DNA is TGTGCCAGCAGCCGGATAAGTAGCCCTAGCGGGGCCCAAGAGACCCAGTACTTC.